This T cell receptor (beta chain) was profiled in a study of control samples from healthy donors and cancer patients. Clones were sequenced by immunoSEQ multiplex PCR, and TCRdb holds only the in-frame ones, with some missing. The table includes about 59,000 clones, more than 85% detected once. V was shortened by 2 bases and J by 0 bases, with 8 bases between the two germline ends. In germline, CDR1 is MNHEY, CDR2 SVGAGI. The length of the CDR3 is 14 residues. The TCR comes from a man aged 35 to 55 with colorectal cancer. Sequencing was carried out using PBMCs. The V and J genes are TRBV6-5 and TRBJ2-7; no firm D call. CDR3 bases: TGTGCCAGCAGTTACCGTTCGAGCTCCTACGAGCAGTACTTC. Translating it yields CASSYRSSSYEQYF.